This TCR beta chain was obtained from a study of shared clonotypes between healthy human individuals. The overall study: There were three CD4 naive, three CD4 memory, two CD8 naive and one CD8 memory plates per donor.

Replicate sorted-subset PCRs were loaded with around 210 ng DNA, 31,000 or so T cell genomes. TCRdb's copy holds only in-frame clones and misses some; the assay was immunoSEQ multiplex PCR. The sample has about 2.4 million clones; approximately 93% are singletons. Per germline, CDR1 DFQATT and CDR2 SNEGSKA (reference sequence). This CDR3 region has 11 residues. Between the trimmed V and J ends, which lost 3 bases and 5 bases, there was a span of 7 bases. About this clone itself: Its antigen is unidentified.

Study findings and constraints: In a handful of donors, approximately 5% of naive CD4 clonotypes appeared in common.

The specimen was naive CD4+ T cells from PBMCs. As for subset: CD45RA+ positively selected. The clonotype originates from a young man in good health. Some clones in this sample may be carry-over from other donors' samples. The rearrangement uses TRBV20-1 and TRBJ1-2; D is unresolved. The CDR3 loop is CSASGSYGYTF. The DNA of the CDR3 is TGCAGTGCTAGCGGATCTTATGGCTACACCTTC.